This passage covers 11 T cell receptor beta chains from one sample sequenced in a study of T-cell reconstitution after alpha-beta-depleted transplantation in children. Library preparation (for TCRbeta) was performed with unique molecular identifiers. TCRdb re-called the PCR reads with MiXCR, one entry per CDR3 protein. The table records about 540,000 distinct CDR3 sequences, roughly 18% of them present only once. The sample consisted of PBMCs from the stem cell graft donor, taken from the stem cell graft. The receptor set was obtained from a human donor who donated a stem cell graft to a child with acute lymphoblastic leukemia.

The chain carries TRBV20-1 and TRBJ2-1; either TRBD1 or TRBD2 may fit D (5 bases each). Trimming cost V 2 bases and J 6 bases, with 17 bases left between them. Germline-derived CDR1 and CDR2 are DFQATT and SNEGSKA (reference sequence). The CDR3 consists of 15 residues. The CDR3 region is CSARKVVRGTNEQFF. As DNA, the CDR3 is TGCAGTGCTAGAAAAGTAGTCCGAGGGACCAATGAGCAGTTCTTC.

The chain is built from TRBV24-1 and TRBJ2-1; D gene ambiguous. The V and J ends lost 4 bases and 5 bases respectively, with 5 bases between them. CDR1 is KGHDR and CDR2 is SFDVKD in the germline V gene. The CDR3 is 12 residues long. The DNA for the CDR3 is TGTGCCACCAGTGACCTTCACAATGAGCAGTTCTTC. It translates to CATSDLHNEQFF.

This clonotype was seen many times. The V and J genes are TRBV11-2 and TRBJ2-7; a weak D match, TRBD2 (6 bases). The CDR3 is 16 residues long. The V end was cut by 1 base, the J end by 0 bases, with 13 bases between. Per germline, CDR1 SGHAT and CDR2 FQNNGV. Written as DNA, the CDR3 is TGTGCCAGCAGCTTAGCTGGAGGGGCAAACTCCTACGAGCAGTACTTC. Translated: CASSLAGGANSYEQYF.

The chain employs TRBV29-1 and TRBJ2-3; 7 bases are a match to TRBD1. In germline, CDR1 is SQVTM, CDR2 ANQGSEA. The ends lost 6 bases at V and 3 bases at J; junction bases unmatched: 9. The CDR3 length is 14 residues. In DNA, the CDR3 is TGCAGCGTAGCCCGACAGGGTGGGACAGATACGCAGTATTTT. Protein product: CSVARQGGTDTQYF.

The rearrangement joins TRBV29-1 to TRBJ2-3; possibly TRBD2 for D (6 bases). The CDR3 length is 15 residues. Looked up from germline, CDR1 is SQVTM and CDR2 is ANQGSEA. The V and J ends lost 7 bases and 1 base respectively, with 18 bases between them. The CDR3 nucleotides are TGCAGCGAACTGACTAGGATCAAGGGCACAGATACGCAGTATTTT. Encoded protein: CSELTRIKGTDTQYF.

This clonotype has only a few counts. V usage is TRBV15 and J usage is TRBJ2-1; weak D call: TRBD2 (7 bases). Germline loops: CDR1 LNHNV, CDR2 YYDKDF (reference sequence). The CDR3 extends over 18 amino acids. V dropped 1 base and J dropped 2 bases, with 18 bases sitting between them. CDR3 loop: CATSRGGGGGTPYNEQFF. The DNA for the CDR3 is TGTGCCACCAGCAGAGGGGGGGGAGGGGGTACCCCCTACAATGAGCAGTTCTTC.

This clonotype showed up just a few times. The chain combines TRBV20-1 with TRBJ2-1; D gene uncertain. Germline V gene sequence: CDR1 DFQATT, CDR2 SNEGSKA (reference sequence). The CDR3 extends over 15 amino acids. The V end lost 2 bases, the J end lost 0 bases, and 11 bases lay between the germline ends. CDR3 sequence: CSARKELLSYNEQFF. The CDR3 bases are TGCAGTGCTAGAAAGGAGCTTCTCTCCTACAATGAGCAGTTCTTC.

This clonotype was counted a few times. The CDR3 nucleotides are TGTGCCAGCTCACCGTCCGGTTTCAATCAGCCCCAGCATTTT. Translating gives CASSPSGFNQPQHF. The chain joins TRBV18 to TRBJ1-5; unclear D gene. CDR1 and CDR2 from the germline V gene are KGHSH and LQKENI. The CDR3 length is 14 residues. Trimming removed 3 bases from V and 3 bases from J, with 9 bases in between.

This chain connects TRBV4-1 to TRBJ2-1; D is unresolved. Trimming stripped 4 bases from V and 2 bases from J, with 9 bases between. The CDR3 is made up of 14 amino acids. Germline lookup yields CDR1 MGHRA and CDR2 YSYEKL. The CDR3 DNA sequence: TGCGCCAGCAGCCCGAGTATCCCCTACAATGAGCAGTTCTTC. It yields the protein CASSPSIPYNEQFF.

In its sample, this clonotype was seen a few times. This chain connects TRBV20-1 to TRBJ2-7; D is tentatively TRBD1 or TRBD2 (6 bases each). V dropped 6 bases and J dropped 3 bases, with 21 bases sitting between them. Per the germline V gene, CDR1 is DFQATT and CDR2 is SNEGSKA (reference sequence). The CDR3 extends over 15 amino acids. CDR3 residues: CSAGLSGGTLYEQYF. For the CDR3, the DNA is TGCAGTGCCGGGCTGTCCGGCGGGACACTCTACGAGCAGTACTTC.

In this sample, this clonotype turned up a few times. V is TRBV10-3 and J is TRBJ2-7; D is unclear. V lost 3 bases, J lost 3 bases, and 9 bases lay in between. CDR3 size: 13 residues. Germline CDR1 reads ENHRY; CDR2 reads SYGVKD. The CDR3 coding sequence is TGTGCCATCAGTGACTACAACAACTACGAGCAGTACTTC. The encoded protein is CAISDYNNYEQYF.